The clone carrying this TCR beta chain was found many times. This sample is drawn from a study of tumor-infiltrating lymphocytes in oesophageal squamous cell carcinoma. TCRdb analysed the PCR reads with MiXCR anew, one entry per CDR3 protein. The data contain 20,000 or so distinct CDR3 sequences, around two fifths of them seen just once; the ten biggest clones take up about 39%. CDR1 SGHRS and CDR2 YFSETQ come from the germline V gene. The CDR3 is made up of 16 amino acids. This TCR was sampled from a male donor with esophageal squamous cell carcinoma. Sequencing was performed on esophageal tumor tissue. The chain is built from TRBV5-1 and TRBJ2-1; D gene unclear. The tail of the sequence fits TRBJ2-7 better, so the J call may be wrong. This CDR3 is CASSLGAFHRGLEQYF. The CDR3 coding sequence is TGCGCCAGCAGCTTGGGGGCTTTTCACAGAGGCCTCGAGCAGTACTTC.